The sequence of this T cell receptor beta chain was determined in a study of blood T cells in healthy people across ages. General study findings and limits: Roughly linear declines in TCR beta diversity per million T cells occurred with age.

The CDR3 has 17 amino acids. The ends lost 6 bases at V and 2 bases at J; junction bases unmatched: 15. PCR was performed a second time for roughly 7 to 12 cycles using a sample-barcoded 5' primer and a J-beta primer mix. TCRdb processed the 5' RACE reads anew with MiXCR; each CDR3 protein has one entry. The data show about 1 million distinct CDR3 sequences, with around 43% seen just once and approximately 19% held by the top ten. Concerning this clonotype itself: Its target is not known.

Sequencing was performed on blood. The clonotype was recovered from a woman aged 60 to 75 in good health. This rearrangement joins TRBV12-3 or TRBV12-4 to TRBJ2-7, with 8 positions matching TRBD2. The CDR3 sequence: CASSRTPTSGGPYEQYF. The CDR3 DNA follows: TGTGCCAGCAGCCGTACCCCGACATCGGGGGGGCCCTACGAGCAGTACTTC.